These 10 T cell receptor beta chains were all obtained from the same sample, sequenced in a study of cytomegalovirus exposure and HLA in healthy donors. Both 60 Vbeta primers and 13 Jbeta primers went into the PCR. Generated by immunoSEQ multiplex PCR, the TCRdb table keeps only in-frame clones and is missing some. The table records roughly 190,000 clones, roughly 73% of them present only once. Sequenced: PBMCs. The receptor source for this set is a woman aged 25 to 39 in good health and CMV-seronegative.

The chain couples TRBV7-3 to TRBJ2-2, with D possibly being TRBD2 (5 bases). CDR1 is SGHTA, CDR2 FQGTGA, per germline. V was trimmed by 5 bases and J by 1 base, leaving 11 bases between them. This CDR3 contains 15 residues. DNA of the CDR3: TGTGCCAGCAGCCCATTTGGACTGAACACCGGGGAGCTGTTTTTT. This translates into CASSPFGLNTGELFF.

This clone was counted a few times. A read error may account for a junction end that differs from germline. The DNA of the CDR3 is TGTTCCAGCAGTTTACAGGGGGTGATCTATGGCTACACCTTC. Translating it yields CSSSLQGVIYGYTF. The rearrangement joins TRBV7-9 to TRBJ1-2, with 8 bases identical to TRBD1. This CDR3 contains 14 residues. Per the germline V gene, CDR1 is SEHNR and CDR2 is FQNEAQ (reference sequence).

This clone was found a few times. The genes are TRBV25-1 and TRBJ2-5, with 10 nucleotides matching TRBD1. The CDR3 extends over 15 amino acids. V dropped 4 bases and J dropped 3; count of bases not matched to a gene: 5. The germline V gene has CDR1 MGHDK and CDR2 SYGVNS. The CDR3 DNA follows: TGTGCCAGCAGTGGCTCCGGGACAGGGGAAGAGACCCAGTACTTC. It yields the protein CASSGSGTGEETQYF.

This clone was counted only a few times. The chain uses TRBV5-4 and TRBJ2-7, with 10 bases fitting TRBD2. The germline gives CDR1 SGHNT, CDR2 YYREEE (reference sequence). The length of the CDR3 is 15 residues. V lost 2 bases to trimming and J lost 3 bases; unmatched junction nucleotides: 5. In DNA, the CDR3 is TGTGCCAGCAGCTTCTGGACTAGCGGAAACTACGAGCAGTACTTC. As protein: CASSFWTSGNYEQYF.

The chain joins TRBV6-5 to TRBJ1-1; TRBD1 aligns across 8 bases. Germline V gene lookup returns CDR1 MNHEY and CDR2 SVGAGI. There are 12 residues in the CDR3. V lost 6 bases and J lost 9; bases outside the gene matches: 6. CDR3 in amino acids: CASSSGQGQAFF. CDR3 coding DNA: TGTGCCAGCAGCTCCGGACAGGGCCAAGCTTTCTTT.

The chain joins TRBV27 to TRBJ1-5; 11 nucleotides agree with TRBD1. There are 18 residues in the CDR3. The V gene end was trimmed by 1 base and the J gene end by 6 bases; junction bases not matched to a gene: 11. The germline gives CDR1 MNHEY, CDR2 SMNVEV (reference sequence). CDR3 sequence: CASSLLNPGQGVFQPQHF. The CDR3 coding sequence is TGTGCCAGCAGTTTATTAAATCCGGGACAGGGGGTCTTTCAGCCCCAGCATTTT.

This rearrangement joins TRBV2 to TRBJ1-1, with D possibly being TRBD1 (5 bases). The CDR3 runs 14 residues. V shed 7 bases and J shed 1 base, with 13 bases lying between them. Germline CDR1 SNHLY, CDR2 FYNNEI. The CDR3 nucleotides are TGTGCCAGCACCAGGGCGGAGACGAACACTGAAGCTTTCTTT. This encodes CASTRAETNTEAFF.

This sequence joins TRBV19 and TRBJ2-5, with a tentative D call TRBD2 (5 bases). CDR3 length equals 14 residues. V was pared by 5 bases and J by 1 base, with 11 bases between. The germline gives CDR1 LNHDA, CDR2 SQIVND (reference sequence). The CDR3 nucleotides read TGTGCCAGTAGTGCTGGGAGTTCCCAAGAGACCCAGTACTTC. Translation: CASSAGSSQETQYF. The full variable domain, its missing parts supplied by reference TRBV19 and TRBJ2-5, is DGGITQSPKYLFRKEGQNVTLSCEQNLNHDAMYWYRQDPGQGLRLIYYSQIVNDFQKGDIAEGYSVSREKKESFPLTVTSAQKNPTAFYLCASSAGSSQETQYFGPGTRLLVL.

This clone was recorded once. The chain links TRBV19 to TRBJ2-1, with D possibly TRBD1 on 6 matching bases. Trimming took off 2 bases at V and 0 bases at J, with 8 bases between the two ends. The CDR3 runs 15 residues. Germline loops: CDR1 LNHDA, CDR2 SQIVND (reference sequence). The CDR3 here is CASSIQGNSYNEQFF. The CDR3 nucleotides read TGTGCCAGTAGTATACAGGGGAACTCCTACAATGAGCAGTTCTTC.

The CDR3 region has the DNA TGTGCCAGCTCACCGAGGGTAGGTGGGAACTACGAGCAGTACTTC. Its translation is CASSPRVGGNYEQYF. The V call is TRBV18, the J call TRBJ2-7; D perhaps matches TRBD2 (5 bases). The ends were cut back, 3 bases at V and 3 bases at J, with 15 bases in the middle. The germline gives CDR1 KGHSH, CDR2 LQKENI. The CDR3 extends over 15 amino acids. Using reference TRBV18 and TRBJ2-7 for the parts outside the CDR3, the full variable domain is NAGVMQNPRHLVRRRGQEARLRCSPMKGHSHVYWYRQLPEEGLKFMVYLQKENIIDESGMPKERFSAEFPKEGPSILRIQQVVRGDSAAYFCASSPRVGGNYEQYFGPGTRLTVT.